The next 19 T cell receptor beta chains were all read from a single sample in a study of blood T cell repertoires in COVID-19. Produced via immunoSEQ multiplex PCR; TCRdb's table is partial and in-frame only. The data hold roughly 200,000 clones, with around 80% observed a single time. The sample taken for sequencing was peripheral blood. Receptors were obtained from a woman in her 70s with acute or convalescent COVID-19.

V usage is TRBV5-1 and J usage is TRBJ1-1, with D possibly being TRBD1 (5 bases). The CDR3 runs to 12 residues. Trimming pared 9 bases from V and 1 base from J, leaving 10 bases between. Germline-derived CDR1 and CDR2 are SGHRS and YFSETQ. CDR3 residues: CATRAGNTEAFF. The CDR3 coding sequence is TGCGCCACCAGGGCGGGGAACACTGAAGCTTTCTTT. Drawing the rest from reference TRBV5-1 and TRBJ1-1, the complete variable domain is KAGVTQTPRYLIKTRGQQVTLSCSPISGHRSVSWYQQTPGQGLQFLFEYFSETQRNKGNFPGRFSGRQFSNSRSEMNVSTLELGDSALYLCATRAGNTEAFFGQGTRLTVV.

This chain joins TRBV29-1 and TRBJ2-5; 8 nucleotides match TRBD2. The length of the CDR3 is 13 residues. V shed 7 bases and J 5 bases; nucleotides not matched to a gene: 9. The germline gives CDR1 SQVTM, CDR2 ANQGSEA. Written as DNA, the CDR3 is TGCAGCGGGGTTAGCGGGGACGGGGAGACCCAGTACTTC. Translation: CSGVSGDGETQYF.

J is TRBJ2-5 and V is TRBV28, with a tentative D call TRBD2 (5 bases). The CDR3 sequence is 12 residues long. V gave up 5 bases and J gave up 4 bases, with 8 bases separating them. CDR1 and CDR2 from the germline V gene are MDHEN and SYDVKM. This CDR3 reads CASSQRRETQYF. For the CDR3, the DNA is TGTGCCAGCAGTCAGCGGCGAGAGACCCAGTACTTC.

The chain is built from TRBV2 and TRBJ1-1; maybe TRBD1 (6 bases). The germline gives CDR1 SNHLY, CDR2 FYNNEI. V lost 6 bases and J 2 bases, leaving 16 bases between the germline ends. This CDR3 is 15 amino acids long. The CDR3 nucleotides read TGTGCCAGCAGGGGGGCGGGGAGGGCAAACACTGAAGCTTTCTTT. Its translation: CASRGAGRANTEAFF. Filled out from reference TRBV2 and TRBJ1-1, the complete variable domain reads EPEVTQTPSHQVTQMGQEVILRCVPISNHLYFYWYRQILGQKVEFLVSFYNNEISEKSEIFDDQFSVERPDGSNFTLKIRSTKLEDSAMYFCASRGAGRANTEAFFGQGTRLTVV.

This chain connects TRBV5-1 to TRBJ1-1; TRBD1 aligns across 8 bases. Trimming at V came to 4 bases and at J to 4 bases, leaving 6 bases not matched to a gene. The CDR3 covers 14 residues. CDR1 and CDR2 from the germline V gene are SGHRS and YFSETQ. CDR3 sequence: CASSRGTGTTEAFF. In DNA form, the CDR3 reads TGCGCCAGCAGCCGGGGGACAGGAACCACTGAAGCTTTCTTT.

This clone has just a few counts. The V gene is TRBV30, the J gene TRBJ1-4; D remains unclear. V lost 0 bases and J 3 bases, leaving 5 bases between the germline ends. From germline, CDR1 is GTSNPN and CDR2 SVGIG (reference sequence). This CDR3 is built from 13 residues. The CDR3 DNA sequence: TGTGCCTGGAGTGTACTGGCTAATGAAAAACTGTTTTTT. This gives the protein CAWSVLANEKLFF.

The chain combines TRBV6-6 with TRBJ1-1, with D uncertain. Germline V CDR1 and CDR2: MNHNY, SVGAGI (reference sequence). V lost 8 bases to trimming and J lost 0 bases, with 7 bases between them. This CDR3 is 12 amino acids long. The DNA for the CDR3 is TGTGCCAGCTCCCGGGTGAACACTGAAGCTTTCTTT. It specifies CASSRVNTEAFF.

The chain uses TRBV19 and TRBJ2-7; TRBD1 matches at 7 bases. This CDR3 has 15 amino acids. V lost 4 bases and J lost 4; bases outside the gene matches: 10. The germline CDR1 and CDR2 sequences are LNHDA and SQIVND (reference sequence). CDR3 loop: CASSTQGWATYEQYF. The CDR3 DNA follows: TGTGCCAGTAGTACACAGGGGTGGGCCACGTACGAGCAGTACTTC.

This chain joins TRBV9 and TRBJ2-5, with D perhaps matching TRBD2 (6 bases). Trimming pared 3 bases from V and 4 bases from J, leaving 16 bases between. The CDR3 consists of 15 residues. Germline V gene sequence: CDR1 SGDLS, CDR2 YYNGEE. CDR3 sequence: CASSGPPGSRETQYF. The CDR3 nucleotides read TGTGCCAGCAGCGGCCCTCCCGGGAGCAGAGAGACCCAGTACTTC.

This chain joins TRBV9 and TRBJ1-2; 7 bases agree with TRBD1. Per the germline V gene, CDR1 is SGDLS and CDR2 is YYNGEE. CDR3 length: 15 residues. V lost 3 bases to trimming and J lost 2 bases; unmatched junction nucleotides: 7. DNA for the CDR3: TGTGCCAGCAGCGGACTACAGGGGACAAACTATGGCTACACCTTC. Encoded protein: CASSGLQGTNYGYTF.

The J gene is TRBJ1-3, the V gene TRBV28, with 10 bases fitting TRBD1. The germline V gene encodes CDR1 MDHEN and CDR2 SYDVKM. The ends lost 4 bases at V and 4 bases at J; junction bases unmatched: 4. This CDR3 region has 15 residues. Written as DNA, the CDR3 is TGTGCCAGCAGTTCGACAGGGGGCAGAGGAAACACCATATATTTT. Translated: CASSSTGGRGNTIYF.

This sequence joins TRBV7-3 and TRBJ2-1; a weak D match, TRBD1 (5 bases). CDR1 and CDR2 (germline): SGHTA, FQGTGA. The CDR3 consists of 13 residues. Trimming left V 5 bases short and J 4 bases short, with 9 bases between. In DNA, the CDR3 is TGTGCCAGCAGCCTAGACAGTTACAATGAGCAGTTCTTC. Its protein product is CASSLDSYNEQFF.

The V gene is TRBV12-3 or TRBV12-4, the J gene TRBJ1-2; no firm D call. The CDR3 covers 12 residues. V lost 4 bases and J 2 bases, leaving 5 bases between the germline ends. The CDR3 here is CASSYSNYGYTF. CDR3 sequence (DNA): TGTGCCAGCAGTTACAGCAACTATGGCTACACCTTC.

This sequence joins TRBV5-1 and TRBJ2-7, with 15 bases fitting TRBD2. Germline trimming cut 4 bases from V and 0 bases from J; bases unmatched to any gene: 8. The CDR3 extends over 18 amino acids. The germline V gene has CDR1 SGHRS and CDR2 YFSETQ. This chain's CDR3 is CASSPVGLAGGSSYEQYF. The CDR3 DNA reads TGCGCCAGCAGCCCGGTTGGACTAGCGGGGGGGTCCTCCTACGAGCAGTACTTC.

The chain uses TRBV5-1 and TRBJ2-1; possible D gene TRBD1, 6 bases. Germline assignment: CDR1 SGHRS and CDR2 YFSETQ. With 4 bases removed from V and 5 bases from J, the gap between germline ends came to 13 bases. The CDR3 contains 14 residues. The CDR3 spells CASSQETGDNEQFF. The CDR3, as DNA: TGCGCCAGCAGCCAAGAGACAGGAGACAATGAGCAGTTCTTC.

This chain joins TRBV12-3 or TRBV12-4 and TRBJ2-7, with D maybe TRBD1 (5 bases). Trimming cost V 3 bases and J 3 bases, with 9 bases left between them. This CDR3 is built from 13 residues. CDR3 sequence (DNA): TGTGCCAGCAGTTTGAACAGGAACTACGAGCAGTACTTC. Amino acids: CASSLNRNYEQYF.

This chain connects TRBV3-1 (or the pseudogene TRBV3-2) to TRBJ2-5; no firm D call. The CDR3 contains 14 residues. V gave up 0 bases and J gave up 7 bases, with 12 bases separating them. Germline V gene data show CDR1 as LGHDT and CDR2 as YNNKEL (reference sequence). CDR3 in amino acids: CASSQEGAVGTQYF. DNA for the CDR3: TGTGCCAGCAGCCAAGAGGGCGCTGTGGGGACCCAGTACTTC.

This chain links TRBV27 with TRBJ2-2, with 9 bases matching TRBD1. Trimming removed 5 bases from V and 3 bases from J; junction bases left unmatched: 4. There are 15 residues in the CDR3. The V gene's germline CDR1 is MNHEY and CDR2 SMNVEV (reference sequence). The CDR3, as DNA: TGTGCCAGCAGTCCGCGACAGGGGGACACCGGGGAGCTGTTTTTT. Its translation is CASSPRQGDTGELFF.

This rearrangement joins TRBV15 to TRBJ1-5, with D uncertain. From germline, CDR1 is LNHNV and CDR2 YYDKDF (reference sequence). The CDR3 totals 15 residues. Trimming removed 0 bases at V and 7 bases at J, with 13 bases between. CDR3 DNA: TGTGCCACCAGCAGAGACAAGGGAGAAGGGCAGCCCCAGCATTTT. Its translation: CATSRDKGEGQPQHF.